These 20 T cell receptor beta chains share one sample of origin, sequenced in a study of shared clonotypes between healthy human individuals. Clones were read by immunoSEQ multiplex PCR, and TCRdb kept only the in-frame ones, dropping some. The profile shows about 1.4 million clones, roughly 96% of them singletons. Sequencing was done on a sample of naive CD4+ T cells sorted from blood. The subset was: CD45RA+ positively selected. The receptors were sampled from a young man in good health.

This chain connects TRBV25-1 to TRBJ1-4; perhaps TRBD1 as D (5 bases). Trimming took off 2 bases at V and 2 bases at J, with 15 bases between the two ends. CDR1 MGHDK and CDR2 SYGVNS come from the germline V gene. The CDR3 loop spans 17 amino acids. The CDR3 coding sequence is TGTGCCAGCAGTGAAACTAGGGGAGTCTTTACTAATGAAAAACTGTTTTTT. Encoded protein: CASSETRGVFTNEKLFF.

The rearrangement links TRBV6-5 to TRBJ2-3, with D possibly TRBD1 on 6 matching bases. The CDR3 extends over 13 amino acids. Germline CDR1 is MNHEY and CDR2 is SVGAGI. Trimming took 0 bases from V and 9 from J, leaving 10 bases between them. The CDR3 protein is CASSYSKQGTQYF. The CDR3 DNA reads TGTGCCAGCAGTTACTCGAAACAGGGCACGCAGTATTTT.

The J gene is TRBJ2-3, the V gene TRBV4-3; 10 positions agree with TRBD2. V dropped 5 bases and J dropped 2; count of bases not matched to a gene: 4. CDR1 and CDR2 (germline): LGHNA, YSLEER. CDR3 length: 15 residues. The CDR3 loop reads CASSGLAGVTDTQYF. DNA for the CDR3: TGCGCCAGCAGCGGGCTAGCGGGAGTCACAGATACGCAGTATTTT.

CDR3 region: CASSRNGYTEAFF. In nucleotides, the CDR3 is TGCGCCAGCAGCAGGAACGGTTACACTGAAGCTTTCTTT. V usage is TRBV5-1 and J usage is TRBJ1-1; D is unclear. This CDR3 spans 13 amino acids. In germline, CDR1 is SGHRS, CDR2 YFSETQ. Trimming stripped 4 bases from V and 3 bases from J, with 10 bases between.

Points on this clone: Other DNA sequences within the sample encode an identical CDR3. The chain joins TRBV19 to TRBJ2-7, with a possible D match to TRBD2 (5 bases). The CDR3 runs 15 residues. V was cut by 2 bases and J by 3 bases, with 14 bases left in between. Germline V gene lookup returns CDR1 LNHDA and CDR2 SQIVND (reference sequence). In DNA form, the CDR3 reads TGTGCCAGTAGTATATCAGCGGTAGGGAACTACGAGCAGTACTTC. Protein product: CASSISAVGNYEQYF.

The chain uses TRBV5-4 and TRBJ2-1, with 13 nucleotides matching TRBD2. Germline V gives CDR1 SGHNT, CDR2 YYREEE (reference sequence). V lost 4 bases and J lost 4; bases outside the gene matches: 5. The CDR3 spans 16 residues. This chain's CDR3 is CASSAPGLAGYNEQFF. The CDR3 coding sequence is TGTGCCAGCAGCGCACCGGGACTAGCGGGATACAATGAGCAGTTCTTC.

This CDR3 reads CASRGGPLGYTF. The CDR3 nucleotides are TGTGCCTCCAGGGGGGGTCCCCTGGGCTACACCTTC. This rearrangement joins TRBV6-5 to TRBJ1-2; 7 positions agree with TRBD1. The CDR3 is 12 residues long. V shed 11 bases and J 8 bases; nucleotides not matched to a gene: 11. Germline V CDR1 and CDR2: MNHEY, SVGAGI.

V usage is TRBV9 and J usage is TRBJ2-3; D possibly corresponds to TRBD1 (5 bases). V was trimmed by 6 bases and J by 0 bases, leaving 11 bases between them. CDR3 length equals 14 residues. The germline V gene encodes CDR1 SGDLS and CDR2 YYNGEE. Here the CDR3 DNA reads TGTGCCAGCACCGCAGGGTCTAGCACAGATACGCAGTATTTT. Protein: CASTAGSSTDTQYF.

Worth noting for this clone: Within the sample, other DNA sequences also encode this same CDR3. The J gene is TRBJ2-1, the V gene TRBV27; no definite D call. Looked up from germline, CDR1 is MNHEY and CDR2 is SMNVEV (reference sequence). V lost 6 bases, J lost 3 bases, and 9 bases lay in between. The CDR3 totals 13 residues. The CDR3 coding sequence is TGTGCCAGCAGCCCGGACCACTACAATGAGCAGTTCTTC. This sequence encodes CASSPDHYNEQFF.

CDR3 bases: TGTGCCAGCAGCTTGTTGGCGACAGGCCATGGCTACACCTTC. Protein sequence: CASSLLATGHGYTF. The gene calls are TRBV5-5 and TRBJ1-2, with D maybe TRBD1 (6 bases). The CDR3 extends over 14 amino acids. Trimming pared 1 base from V and 6 bases from J, leaving 13 bases between. Germline CDR1 SGHKS, CDR2 YYEKEE (reference sequence).

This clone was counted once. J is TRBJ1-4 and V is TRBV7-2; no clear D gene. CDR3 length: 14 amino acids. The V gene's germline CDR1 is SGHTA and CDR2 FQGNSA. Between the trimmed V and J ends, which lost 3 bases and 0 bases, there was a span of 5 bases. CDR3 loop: CASSFRPTNEKLFF. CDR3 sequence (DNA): TGTGCCAGCAGCTTCAGGCCAACTAATGAAAAACTGTTTTTT. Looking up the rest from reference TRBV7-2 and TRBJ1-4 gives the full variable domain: GAGVSQSPSNKVTEKGKDVELRCDPISGHTALYWYRQSLGQGLEFLIYFQGNSAPDKSGLPSDRFSAERTGGSVSTLTIQRTQQEDSAVYLCASSFRPTNEKLFFGSGTQLSVL.

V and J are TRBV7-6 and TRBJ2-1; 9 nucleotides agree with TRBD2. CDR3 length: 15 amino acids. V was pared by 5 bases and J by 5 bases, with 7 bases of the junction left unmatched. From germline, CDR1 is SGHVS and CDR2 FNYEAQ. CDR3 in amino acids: CASSIKAGGDNEQFF. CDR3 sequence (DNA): TGTGCCAGCAGCATAAAAGCGGGAGGCGACAATGAGCAGTTCTTC. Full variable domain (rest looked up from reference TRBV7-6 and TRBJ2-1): GAGVSQSPRYKVTKRGQDVALRCDPISGHVSLYWYRQALGQGPEFLTYFNYEAQQDKSGLPNDRFSAERPEGSISTLTIQRTEQRDSAMYRCASSIKAGGDNEQFFGPGTRLTVL.

The CDR3 nucleotides read TGTGCCAGCAGAGGGCCAAACTATGGCTACACCTTC. It translates to CASRGPNYGYTF. The rearrangement joins TRBV28 to TRBJ1-2; D unclear. Per the germline V gene, CDR1 is MDHEN and CDR2 is SYDVKM. There are 12 residues in the CDR3. With 6 bases removed from V and 2 bases from J, the gap between germline ends came to 7 bases.

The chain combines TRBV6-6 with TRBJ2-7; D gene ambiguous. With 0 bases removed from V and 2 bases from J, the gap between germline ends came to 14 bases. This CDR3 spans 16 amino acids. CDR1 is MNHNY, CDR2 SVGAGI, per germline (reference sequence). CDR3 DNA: TGTGCCAGCAGTTACTCGAAGGCAGGCCAGACCTACGAGCAGTACTTC. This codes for CASSYSKAGQTYEQYF.

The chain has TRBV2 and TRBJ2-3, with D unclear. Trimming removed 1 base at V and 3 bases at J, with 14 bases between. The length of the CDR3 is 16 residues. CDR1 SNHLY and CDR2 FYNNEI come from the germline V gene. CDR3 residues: CASSEVGLGGTDTQYF. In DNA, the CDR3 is TGTGCCAGCAGTGAAGTGGGCTTGGGTGGAACAGATACGCAGTATTTT.

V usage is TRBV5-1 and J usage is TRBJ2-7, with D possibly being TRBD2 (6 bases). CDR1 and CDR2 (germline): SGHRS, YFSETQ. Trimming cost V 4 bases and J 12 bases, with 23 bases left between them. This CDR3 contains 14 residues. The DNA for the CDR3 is TGCGCCAGCAGCCCGTTCGGGAGCGAAGGATCGCCGTACTTC. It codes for CASSPFGSEGSPYF.

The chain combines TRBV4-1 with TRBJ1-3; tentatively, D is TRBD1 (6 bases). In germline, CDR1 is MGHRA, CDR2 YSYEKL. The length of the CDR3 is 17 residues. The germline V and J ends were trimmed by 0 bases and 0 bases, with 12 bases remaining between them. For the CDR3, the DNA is TGCGCCAGCAGCCAAGAACGGGACACCTACTCTGGAAACACCATATATTTT. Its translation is CASSQERDTYSGNTIYF.

The DNA for the CDR3 is TGTGCCAGCAGGCCGGCGATCGGGAGCTCCTACGAGCAGTACTTC. The encoded protein is CASRPAIGSSYEQYF. The rearrangement joins TRBV6-6 to TRBJ2-7; perhaps TRBD2 as D (6 bases). V was trimmed by 6 bases and J by 0 bases, leaving 15 bases between them. This CDR3 has 15 amino acids. The germline V gene has CDR1 MNHNY and CDR2 SVGAGI (reference sequence).

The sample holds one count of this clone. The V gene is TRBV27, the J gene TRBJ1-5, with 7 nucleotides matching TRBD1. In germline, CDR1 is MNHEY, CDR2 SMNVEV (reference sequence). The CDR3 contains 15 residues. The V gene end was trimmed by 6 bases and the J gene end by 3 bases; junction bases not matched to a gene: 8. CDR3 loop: CASSARQGPNQPQHF. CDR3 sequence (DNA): TGTGCCAGCAGCGCCCGACAGGGCCCCAATCAGCCCCAGCATTTT.

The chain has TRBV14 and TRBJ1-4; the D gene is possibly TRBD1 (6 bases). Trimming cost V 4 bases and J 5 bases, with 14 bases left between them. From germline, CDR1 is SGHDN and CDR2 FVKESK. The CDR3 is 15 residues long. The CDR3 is CASSPQGTVNEKLFF. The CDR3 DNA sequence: TGTGCCAGCAGCCCGCAGGGGACGGTGAATGAAAAACTGTTTTTT.